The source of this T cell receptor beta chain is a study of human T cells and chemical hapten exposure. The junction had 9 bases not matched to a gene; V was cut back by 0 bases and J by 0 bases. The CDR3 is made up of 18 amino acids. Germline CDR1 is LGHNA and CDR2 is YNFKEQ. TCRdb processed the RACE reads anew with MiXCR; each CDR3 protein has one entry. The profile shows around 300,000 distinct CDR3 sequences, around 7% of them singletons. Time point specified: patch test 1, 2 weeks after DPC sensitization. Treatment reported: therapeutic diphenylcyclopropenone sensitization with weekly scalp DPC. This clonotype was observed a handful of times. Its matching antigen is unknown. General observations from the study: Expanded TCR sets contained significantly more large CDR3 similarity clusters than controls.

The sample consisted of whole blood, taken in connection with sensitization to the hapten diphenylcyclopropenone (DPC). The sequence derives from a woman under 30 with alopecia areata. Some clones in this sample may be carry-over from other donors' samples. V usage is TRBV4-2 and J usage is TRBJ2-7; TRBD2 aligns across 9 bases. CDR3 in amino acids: CASSQDDPLAGSSYEQYF. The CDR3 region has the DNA TGTGCCAGCAGCCAAGACGACCCTCTAGCGGGGAGCTCCTACGAGCAGTACTTC.